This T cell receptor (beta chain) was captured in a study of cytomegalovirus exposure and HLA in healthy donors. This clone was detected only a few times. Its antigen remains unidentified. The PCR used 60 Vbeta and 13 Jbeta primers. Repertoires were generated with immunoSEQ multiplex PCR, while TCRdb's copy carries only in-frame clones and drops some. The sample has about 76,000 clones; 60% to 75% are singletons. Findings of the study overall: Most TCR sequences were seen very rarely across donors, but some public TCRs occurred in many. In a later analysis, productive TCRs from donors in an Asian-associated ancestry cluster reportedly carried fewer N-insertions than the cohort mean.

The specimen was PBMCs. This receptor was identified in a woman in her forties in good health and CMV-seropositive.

The CDR3 sequence: CSVTRQGSEAFF. The CDR3 coding sequence is TGCAGCGTCACTCGGCAGGGCTCTGAAGCTTTCTTT. This sequence joins TRBV29-1 and TRBJ1-1, with a weak D call TRBD1 (5 bases). The CDR3 runs to 12 residues. Germline lookup yields CDR1 SQVTM and CDR2 ANQGSEA. Trimming took 6 bases from V and 6 from J, leaving 14 bases between them.